This is a list of T cell receptor beta chains from one sample in a study of cytomegalovirus exposure and HLA in healthy donors. Sequencing was performed with immunoSEQ multiplex PCR; in TCRdb, only in-frame clones are kept and a portion is missing. Of 280,000 or so clones in the sample, roughly 88% are singletons; the top ten hold around 0.9%. The sample consisted of PBMCs. All receptors come from a woman between 18 and 30 years old in good health and CMV-seronegative. Both conserved end residues are part of each CDR3. Each record gives: clone size, J gene, D gene, V gene, CDR3 DNA, CDR3 protein. The D gene is left open where the match is weak. For some rows the clone size is stated as once, few or many, or as a class when expanded; others skip it.

>.|TRBJ1-3|.|TRBV9
TGTGCCAGCAGCTCCCGACAGGTGAATTCCCCCTCTGGAAACACCATATATTTT
CASSSRQVNSPSGNTIYF
>.|TRBJ2-1|.|TRBV4-3
TGCGCCAGCAGCCAAGCCTCTGGGGCAGCGGGCCGGAGCTACAATGAGCAGTTCTTC
CASSQASGAAGRSYNEQFF
>.|TRBJ2-7|.|TRBV27
TGTGCCAGCAGTTTTGCCGCGGGTGGGTACGAGCAGTACTTC
CASSFAAGGYEQYF
>.|TRBJ2-7|.|TRBV11-2
TGTGCCAGCGGAATACAGGGCTACGAGCAGTACTTC
CASGIQGYEQYF
>.|TRBJ2-7|.|TRBV7-2
TGTGCCAGCAGTCAGGGTCACTCCTACGAGCAGTACTTC
CASSQGHSYEQYF
>.|TRBJ2-7|TRBD1|TRBV9
TGTGCCAGCAGCGTAGAGGGGACAGGGGTTCATGGCGAGCAGTACTTC
CASSVEGTGVHGEQYF
>.|TRBJ2-1|TRBD2|TRBV13
TGTGCCAGCAGCGCGACTAGCGGGGGACCCAATGAGCAGTTCTTC
CASSATSGGPNEQFF
>.|TRBJ1-3|TRBD1|TRBV2
TGTGCCAGCAGTGGGCGGACAGGGCTGAACACCATATATTTT
CASSGRTGLNTIYF
>few|TRBJ2-1|.|TRBV4-1
TGCGCCAGCAGCCCAGCGGTTAGGTACAATGAGCAGTTCTTC
CASSPAVRYNEQFF
>.|TRBJ1-1|.|TRBV6-1
TGTGCCAGCGCTGGGAGGGTGGGGAACACTGAAGCTTTCTTT
CASAGRVGNTEAFF
>.|TRBJ2-3|.|TRBV4-1
TGCGCCAGCAGCCAAGACCCCCCTCGGAGAGATACGCAGTATTTT
CASSQDPPRRDTQYF
>.|TRBJ2-2|TRBD1|TRBV5-4
TGTGCCAGCAGCTTGGCCCAGGGGGCCACCGGGGAGCTGTTTTTT
CASSLAQGATGELFF
>.|TRBJ1-1|.|TRBV10-2
TGCGCCAGCACTGACAACAGGGTTTTGGACACTGAAGCTTTCTTT
CASTDNRVLDTEAFF
>.|TRBJ1-3|TRBD1|TRBV30
TGTGCCTGGAGCCAGGGACAGAGCTCTGGAAACACCATATATTTT
CAWSQGQSSGNTIYF